These 30 T cell receptor beta chains share one sample of origin, sequenced in a study of Ad26.COV2.S vaccination and SARS-CoV-2 variants. Treatment indicated: roughly 18 received Ad26.COV2.S at low or high dose, single or two shots; roughly five received placebo; per-sample allocation not given. Sampling occurred on day 63 after the first vaccine or placebo injection. The method was immunoSEQ multiplex PCR; TCRdb's version includes in-frame clones alone and lacks a portion of them. The data contain over 450,000 clones, roughly nine tenths of them singletons. The sequenced sample was peripheral blood, obtained in a trial of Ad26.COV2.S vaccine versus placebo. All receptors derive from a person aged 18-60 years who received the Ad26.COV2.S COVID-19 vaccine or a placebo.

V gene TRBV30 combines with J gene TRBJ2-2, with a weak D call TRBD2 (5 bases). This CDR3 spans 17 amino acids. Germline lookup yields CDR1 GTSNPN and CDR2 SVGIG (reference sequence). The ends were cut back, 4 bases at V and 5 bases at J, with 23 bases in the middle. CDR3 nucleotide sequence: TGTGCCTGGACCCTCGGAATGAGCGAATGGGAGACCGGGGAGCTGTTTTTT. Protein sequence: CAWTLGMSEWETGELFF. The full variable domain, rest sourced from reference TRBV30 and TRBJ2-2, is SQTIHQWPATLVQPVGSPLSLECTVEGTSNPNLYWYRQAAGRGLQLLFYSVGIGQISSEVPQNLSASRPQDRQFILSSKKLLLSDSGFYLCAWTLGMSEWETGELFFGEGSRLTVL.

The CDR3 here is CASSYGRVYEQYF. CDR3 DNA sequence: TGTGCCAGCAGTTACGGACGCGTCTACGAGCAGTACTTC. The chain carries TRBV6-5 and TRBJ2-7; D is undetermined. CDR3 size: 13 residues. The germline CDR1 and CDR2 sequences are MNHEY and SVGAGI. V lost 2 bases, J lost 3 bases, and 8 bases lay in between.

This chain links TRBV15 with TRBJ1-5, with D possibly TRBD1 on 6 matching bases. This CDR3 is 15 amino acids long. The germline V gene has CDR1 LNHNV and CDR2 YYDKDF (reference sequence). V was cut by 0 bases and J by 5 bases, with 11 bases left in between. The CDR3 loop is CATSREQGLHQPQHF. The CDR3 bases are TGTGCCACCAGCAGAGAACAGGGTCTACATCAGCCCCAGCATTTT. The whole variable domain, filled in from reference TRBV15 and TRBJ1-5, reads DAMVIQNPRYQVTQFGKPVTLSCSQTLNHNVMYWYQQKSSQAPKLLFHYYDKDFNNEADTPDNFQSRRPNTSFCFLDIRSPGLGDTAMYLCATSREQGLHQPQHFGDGTRLSIL.

The CDR3 DNA reads TGTGCCAGTACCCAGGAGGGCAGGGTCAAAAACATTCAGTACTTC. Translating gives CASTQEGRVKNIQYF. This chain uses TRBV19 with TRBJ2-4; maybe TRBD2 (6 bases). The CDR3 covers 15 residues. From germline, CDR1 is LNHDA and CDR2 SQIVND (reference sequence). Between the trimmed V and J ends, which lost 7 bases and 3 bases, there was a span of 16 bases.

This clone has only one observation. V usage is TRBV28 and J usage is TRBJ2-5; D is unclear. Germline V gives CDR1 MDHEN, CDR2 SYDVKM. V was shortened by 0 bases and J by 0 bases, with 8 bases between the two germline ends. This CDR3 is 15 amino acids long. The chain's CDR3 is CASSLWSGDQETQYF. In DNA form, the CDR3 reads TGTGCCAGCAGTTTATGGTCCGGTGACCAAGAGACCCAGTACTTC.

V usage is TRBV7-6 and J usage is TRBJ1-3, with a weak D call TRBD1 (6 bases). The V gene lost 1 base and the J gene lost 0 bases, with 10 bases spanning the gap. This CDR3 spans 16 amino acids. Germline-derived CDR1 and CDR2 are SGHVS and FNYEAQ. CDR3 residues: CASSLGTAISGNTIYF. Here the CDR3 DNA reads TGTGCCAGCAGCTTAGGGACAGCCATCTCTGGAAACACCATATATTTT.

The chain couples TRBV11-2 to TRBJ1-6; TRBD1 aligns across 9 bases. CDR3 length: 15 amino acids. Trimming took 5 bases from V and 7 from J; bases not matched to a gene: 6. From germline, CDR1 is SGHAT and CDR2 FQNNGV. CDR3: CASSRDRGANSPLHF. The CDR3 nucleotides are TGTGCCAGCAGCCGAGACAGGGGGGCCAATTCACCCCTCCACTTT.

V is TRBV5-4 and J is TRBJ2-7; 8 nucleotides agree with TRBD1. After removal of 2 bases from V and 5 bases from J, the junction contained 9 bases not matched to a gene. The CDR3 runs to 15 residues. Germline V lookup: CDR1 SGHNT, CDR2 YYREEE (reference sequence). CDR3 amino acids: CASSFDRTGTHEQYF. DNA for the CDR3: TGTGCCAGCAGCTTCGATAGGACAGGGACCCACGAGCAGTACTTC.

The J gene is TRBJ2-7, the V gene TRBV5-1; TRBD1 matches 7 bases. The germline V gene has CDR1 SGHRS and CDR2 YFSETQ. This CDR3 spans 14 amino acids. The V and J ends lost 1 base and 3 bases, in that order; junction bases with no gene match: 4. CDR3 loop: CASSLRTGRYEQYF. The CDR3 DNA is TGCGCCAGCAGCTTGAGGACAGGTCGCTACGAGCAGTACTTC.

The genes are TRBV29-1 and TRBJ2-1, with 11 nucleotides matching TRBD2. This CDR3 contains 14 residues. V trimming: 4 bases; J trimming: 9 bases; junction bases outside the gene matches: 8. Germline CDR1 reads SQVTM; CDR2 reads ANQGSEA. This CDR3 reads CSVVLAGGRGEQFF. CDR3 DNA: TGCAGCGTTGTGCTAGCGGGAGGCCGAGGTGAGCAGTTCTTC.

V and J are TRBV7-8 and TRBJ2-7, with TRBD2 matching over 7 bases. J gave up 6 bases and V 4 bases, and 15 bases lay outside the gene matches. This CDR3 region has 16 residues. The germline V gene encodes CDR1 SGHVS and CDR2 FQNEAQ. CDR3 region: CASSSLPPGLPCEQYF. The CDR3 coding sequence is TGTGCCAGCAGCTCGCTACCTCCGGGACTACCCTGCGAGCAGTACTTC.

The chain has TRBV3-1 (or the pseudogene TRBV3-2) and TRBJ2-7; 7 bases line up with TRBD1. This CDR3 region has 14 residues. Germline loops: CDR1 LGHDT, CDR2 YNNKEL (reference sequence). V lost 3 bases, J lost 3 bases, and 5 bases stayed unmatched. The CDR3 protein is CASSQLNRGYEQYF. DNA of the CDR3: TGTGCCAGCAGCCAGTTAAACAGGGGCTACGAGCAGTACTTC.

The count of this clone is one. J is TRBJ1-5 and V is TRBV6-5; D is unresolved. The germline V and J ends were trimmed by 8 bases and 5 bases, with 13 bases remaining between them. CDR3 length equals 13 residues. Looked up from germline, CDR1 is MNHEY and CDR2 is SVGAGI. CDR3 in DNA: TGTGCCAGCCTAGGACTGGGATATCAGCCCCAGCATTTT. This translates into CASLGLGYQPQHF.

This clone was counted a few times. The gene calls are TRBV23-1 and TRBJ1-1; tentatively, D is TRBD1 (5 bases). TRBV23-1 is placed among ORFs of uncertain function. The CDR3 has 12 amino acids. The V gene lost 8 bases and the J gene lost 4 bases, with 11 bases spanning the gap. The DNA for the CDR3 is TGCGCCAGCGCCAGGGACGGCACTGAAGCTTTCTTT. Its protein product is CASARDGTEAFF.

This clone is a singleton in its sample. V gene TRBV7-2 combines with J gene TRBJ1-1; weak D call: TRBD1 (6 bases). CDR1 is SGHTA and CDR2 is FQGNSA in the germline V gene. The CDR3 runs 14 residues. Trimming took 5 bases from V and 6 from J, leaving 16 bases between them. The CDR3 DNA reads as TGTGCCAGCAGCGCCGGACACTCAGGGGCTGAAGCTTTCTTT. This translates into CASSAGHSGAEAFF. The entire variable domain, with the rest obtained from reference TRBV7-2 and TRBJ1-1, is as follows: GAGVSQSPSNKVTEKGKDVELRCDPISGHTALYWYRQSLGQGLEFLIYFQGNSAPDKSGLPSDRFSAERTGGSVSTLTIQRTQQEDSAVYLCASSAGHSGAEAFFGQGTRLTVV.

The chain is built from TRBV27 and TRBJ2-2, with 8 nucleotides matching TRBD1. Unmatched junction bases numbered 11, after V lost 0 bases and J lost 5 bases. CDR3 size: 18 residues. CDR1 is MNHEY, CDR2 SMNVEV, per germline (reference sequence). CDR3 residues: CASSLSKHPTGDTGELFF. In DNA form, the CDR3 reads TGTGCCAGCAGTTTATCCAAGCACCCGACAGGGGATACCGGGGAGCTGTTTTTT.

This clone was seen once. This CDR3 is also generated by other DNA sequences in the sample. The chain combines TRBV19 with TRBJ1-5; maybe TRBD1 (5 bases). Trimming left V 2 bases short and J 2 bases short, with 10 bases between. This CDR3 is 15 amino acids long. Germline values: CDR1 LNHDA, CDR2 SQIVND (reference sequence). CDR3 in DNA: TGTGCCAGTAGTATACGGCAGGGAGGCAATCAGCCCCAGCATTTT. Residues: CASSIRQGGNQPQHF.

The chain employs TRBV19 and TRBJ1-2, with D tentatively TRBD1 (5 bases). V was cut by 3 bases and J by 4 bases, with 15 bases left in between. CDR3 size: 15 residues. Germline loops: CDR1 LNHDA, CDR2 SQIVND (reference sequence). Here the CDR3 DNA reads TGTGCCAGTAGTATTTGGGGCAGCCCTGCCTATGGCTACACCTTC. Protein sequence: CASSIWGSPAYGYTF.

The chain carries TRBV6-5 and TRBJ2-5, with 8 bases identical to TRBD2. Germline CDR1 is MNHEY and CDR2 is SVGAGI. The CDR3 runs to 16 residues. V dropped 1 base and J dropped 5; count of bases not matched to a gene: 9. The CDR3 region is CASSYYGGGSAETQYF. The CDR3 region has the DNA TGTGCCAGCAGTTACTATGGCGGGGGGAGCGCGGAGACCCAGTACTTC.

The V gene is TRBV7-2, the J gene TRBJ1-2; TRBD1 aligns across 7 bases. The germline V gene has CDR1 SGHTA and CDR2 FQGNSA. Trimming took 5 bases from V and 8 from J; bases not matched to a gene: 14. The CDR3 contains 15 residues. CDR3 loop: CASSKTGTAQEGYTF. In nucleotides, the CDR3 is TGTGCCAGCAGCAAGACCGGGACAGCACAAGAAGGCTACACCTTC.

V gene TRBV7-6 combines with J gene TRBJ2-5; D not certain. Germline V lookup: CDR1 SGHVS, CDR2 FNYEAQ. This CDR3 region has 16 residues. Trimming cost V 6 bases and J 5 bases, with 22 bases left between them. The CDR3 sequence: CASRRLSTEVGETQYF. The CDR3 bases are TGTGCCAGCAGACGTCTATCTACAGAGGTTGGGGAGACCCAGTACTTC.

This rearrangement joins TRBV27 to TRBJ2-1; TRBD1 might be the D (6 bases). CDR1 and CDR2 from the germline V gene are MNHEY and SMNVEV (reference sequence). Trimming took 8 bases from V and 0 from J, leaving 11 bases between them. The CDR3 is made up of 14 amino acids. The chain's CDR3 is CASGQFSSYNEQFF. The CDR3 coding sequence is TGTGCCAGCGGACAGTTCAGCTCCTACAATGAGCAGTTCTTC.

The V and J genes are TRBV27 and TRBJ2-7; 7 bases line up with TRBD1. CDR1 and CDR2 (germline): MNHEY, SMNVEV (reference sequence). Germline trimming cut 8 bases from V and 2 bases from J; bases unmatched to any gene: 9. This CDR3 has 14 residues. The chain's CDR3 is CASRRTGRAYEQYF. DNA of the CDR3: TGTGCCAGCCGAAGGACAGGCCGAGCCTACGAGCAGTACTTC.

The chain employs TRBV29-1 and TRBJ2-5, with TRBD1 matching over 8 bases. Germline V gene data show CDR1 as SQVTM and CDR2 as ANQGSEA. The V segment lost 7 bases and the J segment 5 bases; nucleotides outside the gene matches: 12. The CDR3 is made up of 14 amino acids. The CDR3 DNA sequence: TGCAGCGCAGGCGTCAGGGGGCGCGGGGAGACCCAGTACTTC. It codes for CSAGVRGRGETQYF.

The rearrangement joins TRBV28 to TRBJ2-3; D is ambiguous. This CDR3 spans 14 amino acids. V was cut by 2 bases and J by 2 bases, with 8 bases left in between. Germline V gene data show CDR1 as MDHEN and CDR2 as SYDVKM. CDR3 sequence (DNA): TGTGCCAGCAGTTTAGACCCTTACACAGATACGCAGTATTTT. Protein: CASSLDPYTDTQYF.

The chain employs TRBV29-1 and TRBJ2-7; D is possibly TRBD1 or TRBD2 (5 bases each). The ends were cut back, 5 bases at V and 2 bases at J, with 16 bases in the middle. The length of the CDR3 is 14 residues. Germline-derived CDR1 and CDR2 are SQVTM and ANQGSEA. CDR3 sequence reads: CSVRMGVGPYEQYF. The CDR3 DNA sequence: TGCAGCGTTAGGATGGGGGTGGGTCCCTACGAGCAGTACTTC.

Points on this clone: Other DNA sequences in the sample encode the same CDR3. V gene TRBV9 combines with J gene TRBJ1-3, with D tentatively TRBD1 (6 bases). Trimming stripped 0 bases from V and 1 base from J, with 8 bases between. In germline, CDR1 is SGDLS, CDR2 YYNGEE. The CDR3 is 15 residues long. In DNA form, the CDR3 reads TGTGCCAGCAGCGTAGAAGGGGGGTCTGGAAACACCATATATTTT. Encoded protein: CASSVEGGSGNTIYF. Full variable domain (remainder filled in from reference TRBV9 and TRBJ1-3): DSGVTQTPKHLITATGQRVTLRCSPRSGDLSVYWYQQSLDQGLQFLIQYYNGEERAKGNILERFSAQQFPDLHSELNLSSLELGDSALYFCASSVEGGSGNTIYFGEGSWLTVV.

The rearrangement joins TRBV18 to TRBJ1-5, with D possibly being TRBD1 (5 bases). V was cut by 3 bases and J by 1 base, with 10 bases left in between. The CDR3 is 15 residues long. Per the germline V gene, CDR1 is KGHSH and CDR2 is LQKENI. DNA of the CDR3: TGTGCCAGCTCACCCGCCCAGGGAAGCAATCAGCCCCAGCATTTT. Its protein product is CASSPAQGSNQPQHF.

This clone has a handful of counts. This chain connects TRBV3-1 (or the pseudogene TRBV3-2) to TRBJ1-1, with a possible D match to TRBD1 (6 bases). The V gene's germline CDR1 is LGHDT and CDR2 YNNKEL (reference sequence). V was shortened by 4 bases and J by 3 bases, with 15 bases between the two germline ends. This CDR3 contains 15 residues. This CDR3 reads CASSPRGQTYTEAFF. The CDR3 bases are TGTGCCAGCAGCCCGCGAGGACAGACGTACACTGAAGCTTTCTTT.

CDR3 sequence (DNA): TGTGCCAGCAGCTCGCCCAGGGAACCCTACGAGCAGTACTTC. It is translated as CASSSPREPYEQYF. The chain uses TRBV5-6 and TRBJ2-7; D possibly corresponds to TRBD1 (5 bases). This CDR3 is 14 amino acids long. Germline V lookup: CDR1 SGHDT, CDR2 YYEEEE. V was cut by 3 bases and J by 2 bases, with 12 bases left in between.